This T cell receptor (beta chain) stems from a study of OX40 agonist ivuxolimab in advanced cancers. Clones were read by immunoSEQ multiplex PCR, and TCRdb kept only the in-frame ones, dropping some. The repertoire holds approximately 76,000 clones, almost 90% seen once, with 0.7% to 1% in the top ten. The length of the CDR3 is 12 residues. Germline V gene data show CDR1 as MDHEN and CDR2 as SYDVKM. The germline V and J ends were trimmed by 10 bases and 3 bases, with 12 bases remaining between them. This sequence was found in an adult with an advanced solid tumor such as melanoma, head and neck, liver or kidney cancer. This chain links TRBV28 with TRBJ1-2, with unresolved D. The sequences come from CD4+ or CD8+ T cells sorted from blood, collected in a trial of the OX40 agonist ivuxolimab. CDR3 sequence (DNA): TGTGCCACCCCGCGCGCCCACTATGGCTACACCTTC. It is translated as CATPRAHYGYTF.